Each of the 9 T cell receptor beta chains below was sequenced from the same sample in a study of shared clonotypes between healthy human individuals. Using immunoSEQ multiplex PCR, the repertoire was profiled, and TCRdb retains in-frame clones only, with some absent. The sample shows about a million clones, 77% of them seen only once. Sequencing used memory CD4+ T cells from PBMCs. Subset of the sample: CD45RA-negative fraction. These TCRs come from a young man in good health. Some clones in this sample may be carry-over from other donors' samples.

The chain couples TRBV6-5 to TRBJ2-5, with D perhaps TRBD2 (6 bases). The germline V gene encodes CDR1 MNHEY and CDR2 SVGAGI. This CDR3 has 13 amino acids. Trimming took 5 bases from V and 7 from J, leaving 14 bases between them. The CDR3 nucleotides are TGTGCCAGCAGTAAAGGGACTGGCGCGACCCAGTACTTC. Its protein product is CASSKGTGATQYF.

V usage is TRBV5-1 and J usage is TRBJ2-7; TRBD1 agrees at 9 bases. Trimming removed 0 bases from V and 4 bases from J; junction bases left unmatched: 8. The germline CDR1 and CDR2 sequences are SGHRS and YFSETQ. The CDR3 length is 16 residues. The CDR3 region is CASSLGSTGGEYEQYF. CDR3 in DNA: TGCGCCAGCAGCTTGGGGTCCACAGGGGGCGAATACGAGCAGTACTTC.

CDR3 coding DNA: TGCGCCAGCAGCCGAGAATGGACAGGGACTAATGAAAAACTGTTTTTT. It specifies CASSREWTGTNEKLFF. The chain joins TRBV4-1 to TRBJ1-4, with 8 bases lining up with TRBD1. Trimming removed 4 bases from V and 2 bases from J; junction bases left unmatched: 6. The CDR3 length is 16 residues. CDR1 MGHRA and CDR2 YSYEKL come from the germline V gene.

The CDR3 loop is CASRSGARQPQHF. Here the CDR3 DNA reads TGTGCCAGCAGGTCAGGGGCCAGGCAGCCCCAGCATTTT. This sequence joins TRBV28 and TRBJ1-5; D may be TRBD1 (6 bases). V lost 6 bases and J 7 bases, leaving 13 bases between the germline ends. This CDR3 region has 13 residues. The V gene's germline CDR1 is MDHEN and CDR2 SYDVKM. Complete variable domain (other parts from reference TRBV28 and TRBJ1-5): DVKVTQSSRYLVKRTGEKVFLECVQDMDHENMFWYRQDPGLGLRLIYFSYDVKMKEKGDIPEGYSVSREKKERFSLILESASTNQTSMYLCASRSGARQPQHFGDGTRLSIL.

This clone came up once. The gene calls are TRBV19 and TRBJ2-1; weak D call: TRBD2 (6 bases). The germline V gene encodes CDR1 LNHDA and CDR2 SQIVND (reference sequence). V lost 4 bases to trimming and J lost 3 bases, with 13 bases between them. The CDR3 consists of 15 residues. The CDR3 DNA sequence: TGTGCCAGTAGTAACCGGGACTTCTACTACAATGAGCAGTTCTTC. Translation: CASSNRDFYYNEQFF. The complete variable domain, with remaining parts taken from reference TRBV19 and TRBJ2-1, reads DGGITQSPKYLFRKEGQNVTLSCEQNLNHDAMYWYRQDPGQGLRLIYYSQIVNDFQKGDIAEGYSVSREKKESFPLTVTSAQKNPTAFYLCASSNRDFYYNEQFFGPGTRLTVL.

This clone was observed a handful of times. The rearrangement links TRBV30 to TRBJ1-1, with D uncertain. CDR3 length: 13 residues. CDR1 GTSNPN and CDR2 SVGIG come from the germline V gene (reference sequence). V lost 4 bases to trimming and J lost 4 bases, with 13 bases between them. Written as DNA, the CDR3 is TGTGCCTGGACTTTTTTTGAGGGCACTGAAGCTTTCTTT. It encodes CAWTFFEGTEAFF.

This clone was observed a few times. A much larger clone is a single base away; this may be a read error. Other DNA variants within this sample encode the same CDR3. The DNA of the CDR3 is TGTGCCAGCAGCTTAGCGGGAGCCTACAATGAGCAGTTCTTC. Its translation: CASSLAGAYNEQFF. This chain links TRBV7-9 with TRBJ2-1; tentatively, D is TRBD2 (5 bases). Trimming removed 0 bases at V and 2 bases at J, with 5 bases between. Germline values: CDR1 SEHNR, CDR2 FQNEAQ (reference sequence). The CDR3 contains 14 residues.

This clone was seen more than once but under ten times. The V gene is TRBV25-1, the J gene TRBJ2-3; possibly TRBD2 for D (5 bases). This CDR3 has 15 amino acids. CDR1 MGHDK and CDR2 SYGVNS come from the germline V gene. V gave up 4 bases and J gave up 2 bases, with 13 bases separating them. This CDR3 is CASSASLGSTDTQYF. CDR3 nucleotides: TGTGCCAGCAGTGCCTCACTAGGATCCACAGATACGCAGTATTTT.

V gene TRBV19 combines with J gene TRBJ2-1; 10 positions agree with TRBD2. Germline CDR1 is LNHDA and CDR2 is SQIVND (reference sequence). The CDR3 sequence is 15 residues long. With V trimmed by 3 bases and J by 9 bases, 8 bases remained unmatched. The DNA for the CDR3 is TGTGCCAGTAGTATCGTACTAGCGGGAAGGGGTGAGCAGTTCTTC. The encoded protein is CASSIVLAGRGEQFF.